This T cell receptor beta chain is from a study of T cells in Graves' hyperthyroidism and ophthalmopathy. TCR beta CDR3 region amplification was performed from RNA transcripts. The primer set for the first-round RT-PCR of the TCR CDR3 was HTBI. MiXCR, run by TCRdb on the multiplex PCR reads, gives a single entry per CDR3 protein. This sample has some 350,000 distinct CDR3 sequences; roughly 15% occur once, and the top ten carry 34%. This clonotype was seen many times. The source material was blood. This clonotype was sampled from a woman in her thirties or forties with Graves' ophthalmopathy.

The CDR3 DNA is TGTGCCAGCAGCACAGGACAGGACTACGAGCAGTACTTC. It yields the protein CASSTGQDYEQYF. This chain connects TRBV7-9 to TRBJ2-7; 7 bases match TRBD1. Trimming took 5 bases from V and 3 from J; bases not matched to a gene: 4. The germline V gene encodes CDR1 SEHNR and CDR2 FQNEAQ (reference sequence). The CDR3 is 13 residues long.